What follows are 20 T cell receptor beta chains derived from one specimen sequenced in a study of cytomegalovirus exposure and HLA in healthy donors. It was with 60 Vbeta and 13 Jbeta primers that the PCR ran. The protocol was immunoSEQ multiplex PCR, while the TCRdb copy is restricted to in-frame clones and leaves out a portion. The sample lists 65,000 to 85,000 clones; about 70% were seen once. Sequencing input: PBMCs. Receptors were obtained from a male donor in good health and CMV-seropositive.

The chain couples TRBV7-9 to TRBJ2-3, with 12 bases that match TRBD2. Trimming cost V 5 bases and J 6 bases; bases outside gene matches: 9. The CDR3 is made up of 16 amino acids. The germline V gene encodes CDR1 SEHNR and CDR2 FQNEAQ (reference sequence). The CDR3 loop reads CASSLASGGVTDTQYF. CDR3 bases: TGTGCCAGCAGCCTTGCTAGCGGGGGGGTCACGGATACGCAGTATTTT.

This chain connects TRBV19 to TRBJ1-5, with 8 bases matching TRBD1. In germline, CDR1 is LNHDA, CDR2 SQIVND (reference sequence). The J segment lost 1 base and the V segment lost 4 bases, leaving 6 bases of the junction unmatched. This CDR3 has 16 amino acids. The CDR3 region is CASSRGQGRSNQPQHF. CDR3 coding DNA: TGTGCCAGTAGTAGAGGACAGGGAAGGAGCAATCAGCCCCAGCATTTT. The full variable domain, completed using reference TRBV19 and TRBJ1-5, is DGGITQSPKYLFRKEGQNVTLSCEQNLNHDAMYWYRQDPGQGLRLIYYSQIVNDFQKGDIAEGYSVSREKKESFPLTVTSAQKNPTAFYLCASSRGQGRSNQPQHFGDGTRLSIL.

With respect to this clone: The sample has other DNA sequences that encode this CDR3 too. V gene TRBV4-1 combines with J gene TRBJ2-7, with 7 positions matching TRBD2. V lost 1 base to trimming and J lost 4 bases; unmatched junction nucleotides: 13. The CDR3 is made up of 17 amino acids. Germline V CDR1 and CDR2: MGHRA, YSYEKL. Here the CDR3 reads CASSQVLDRGRSYEQYF. DNA for the CDR3: TGCGCCAGCAGCCAAGTCCTTGATCGCGGGAGATCTTACGAGCAGTACTTC.

The chain carries TRBV6-5 and TRBJ2-4, with 9 bases aligning to TRBD1. The trim removed 2 bases at V and 13 bases at J, leaving 3 bases unmatched. In germline, CDR1 is MNHEY, CDR2 SVGAGI. This CDR3 is 12 amino acids long. The CDR3, as DNA: TGTGCCAGCAGTTACCGGGACAGGGAACAGTACTTC. Amino acids: CASSYRDREQYF.

This clone was counted once. V is TRBV27 and J is TRBJ2-3; 8 bases align to TRBD2. Losses at the gene ends were 5 bases for V and 2 bases for J; bases not matched to a gene: 9. CDR1 and CDR2 (germline): MNHEY, SMNVEV (reference sequence). CDR3 length: 16 residues. Written as DNA, the CDR3 is TGTGCCAGCAGTCCCATAAGCGGGAGTACCACAGATACGCAGTATTTT. Translating gives CASSPISGSTTDTQYF.

The V call is TRBV19, the J call TRBJ2-7; 8 nucleotides agree with TRBD2. V trimming: 3 bases; J trimming: 3 bases; junction bases outside the gene matches: 7. The germline V gene has CDR1 LNHDA and CDR2 SQIVND (reference sequence). This CDR3 comprises 15 residues. The CDR3 loop is CASSIQAGARYEQYF. CDR3 in DNA: TGTGCCAGTAGTATTCAAGCGGGAGCCCGCTACGAGCAGTACTTC.

The rearrangement uses TRBV5-1 and TRBJ2-1; tentative D call: TRBD2 (6 bases). Trimming removed 0 bases at V and 7 bases at J, with 17 bases between. Germline loops: CDR1 SGHRS, CDR2 YFSETQ. The CDR3 is made up of 16 amino acids. The CDR3 DNA reads as TGCGCCAGCAGCTTGGACGGCGGGGAGATTATTAATGAGCAGTTCTTC. It yields the protein CASSLDGGEIINEQFF.

The chain links TRBV11-2 to TRBJ1-3; D is ambiguous. The ends were cut back, 0 bases at V and 2 bases at J, with 5 bases in the middle. The V gene's germline CDR1 is SGHAT and CDR2 FQNNGV. This CDR3 has 14 amino acids. CDR3 DNA sequence: TGTGCCAGCAGCTTAGATCTACCTGGAAACACCATATATTTT. Translating gives CASSLDLPGNTIYF.

In this sample, this clone turned up a few times. V usage is TRBV11-2 and J usage is TRBJ2-3; 7 nucleotides match TRBD2. Trimming cost V 7 bases and J 1 base; bases outside gene matches: 17. The CDR3 has 18 amino acids. Germline V gene lookup returns CDR1 SGHAT and CDR2 FQNNGV. The CDR3: CASTLILADYRGTDTQYF. The CDR3 nucleotides are TGTGCCAGCACCTTGATCCTAGCGGATTACAGAGGCACAGATACGCAGTATTTT.

This sequence joins TRBV27 and TRBJ2-2; a possible D gene is TRBD2 (5 bases). The CDR3 has 15 amino acids. Deletions cut 2 bases from V and 6 bases from J, with 13 bases between. The germline CDR1 and CDR2 sequences are MNHEY and SMNVEV (reference sequence). The CDR3 DNA is TGTGCCAGCAGTTTAAGCCCCCGCGGGTCCGGGGAGCTGTTTTTT. It encodes CASSLSPRGSGELFF.

This clone was detected only a few times. The CDR3 region has the DNA TGTGCCAGCAGCCAAGATGGTGTGCTAGGCACTGAAGCTTTCTTT. Its protein is CASSQDGVLGTEAFF. The chain uses TRBV4-2 and TRBJ1-1; D gene unclear. The CDR3 consists of 15 residues. The germline CDR1 and CDR2 sequences are LGHNA and YNFKEQ. V was shortened by 0 bases and J by 4 bases, with 12 bases between the two germline ends.

The V gene is TRBV6-4, the J gene TRBJ1-2, with D tentatively TRBD1 (6 bases). The germline V and J ends were trimmed by 8 bases and 7 bases, with 20 bases remaining between them. The CDR3 has 14 residues. Germline V lookup: CDR1 MRHNA, CDR2 SNTAGT. In nucleotides, the CDR3 is TGTGCCAGCTCCTCAGGACAGTCAACTGGTGGCTACACCTTC. Protein sequence: CASSSGQSTGGYTF.

The rearrangement links TRBV9 to TRBJ1-3, with TRBD1 matching 7 bases. V lost 3 bases to trimming and J lost 0 bases; unmatched junction nucleotides: 12. The CDR3 length is 18 residues. From germline, CDR1 is SGDLS and CDR2 YYNGEE. The CDR3 region is CASSEKGGTAHSGNTIYF. CDR3 DNA: TGTGCCAGCAGCGAAAAAGGGGGGACAGCTCACTCTGGAAACACCATATATTTT.

In its sample, this clone was seen a few times. The rearrangement joins TRBV28 to TRBJ2-2, with 9 bases matching TRBD2. V trimming: 5 bases; J trimming: 7 bases; junction bases outside the gene matches: 5. Germline CDR1 reads MDHEN; CDR2 reads SYDVKM. There are 14 residues in the CDR3. CDR3 in DNA: TGTGCCAGCAGTCGCGGGAGGGCAATCGGGGAGCTGTTTTTT. Translating gives CASSRGRAIGELFF.

This clone was seen a few times. The rearrangement joins TRBV5-1 to TRBJ2-1; tentative D call: TRBD1 (6 bases). The CDR3 has 15 residues. The V and J ends lost 0 bases and 5 bases respectively, with 12 bases between them. The germline CDR1 and CDR2 sequences are SGHRS and YFSETQ. In nucleotides, the CDR3 is TGCGCCAGCAGCTTGGTTGGGGGCCGGAACAATGAGCAGTTCTTC. Translated: CASSLVGGRNNEQFF. Combining the CDR3 with reference TRBV5-1 and TRBJ2-1 gives the whole variable domain KAGVTQTPRYLIKTRGQQVTLSCSPISGHRSVSWYQQTPGQGLQFLFEYFSETQRNKGNFPGRFSGRQFSNSRSEMNVSTLELGDSALYLCASSLVGGRNNEQFFGPGTRLTVL.

This rearrangement joins TRBV19 to TRBJ2-4; D is uncertain. This CDR3 contains 16 residues. Germline loops: CDR1 LNHDA, CDR2 SQIVND (reference sequence). V shed 3 bases and J shed 0 bases, with 12 bases lying between them. The CDR3 here is CASSIGSQLAKNIQYF. The CDR3 coding sequence is TGTGCCAGTAGTATCGGTAGCCAACTAGCCAAAAACATTCAGTACTTC.

This clone was detected only a few times. This chain links TRBV27 with TRBJ1-1, with 11 bases matching TRBD1. The ends lost 5 bases at V and 1 base at J; junction bases unmatched: 3. From germline, CDR1 is MNHEY and CDR2 SMNVEV (reference sequence). The CDR3 sequence is 15 residues long. DNA for the CDR3: TGTGCCAGCAGTAAGGGGACAGGGGGGAACACTGAAGCTTTCTTT. Its protein is CASSKGTGGNTEAFF.

This chain joins TRBV7-3 and TRBJ2-7, with 8 bases fitting TRBD2. The CDR3 has 14 residues. Germline-derived CDR1 and CDR2 are SGHTA and FQGTGA. Losses at the gene ends were 3 bases for V and 5 bases for J; bases not matched to a gene: 6. CDR3 nucleotides: TGTGCCAGCAGCTTGGGACTAGGCTTAAACGAGCAGTACTTC. Residues: CASSLGLGLNEQYF.

This clone was picked up one time. V usage is TRBV10-1 and J usage is TRBJ2-2, with D perhaps TRBD1 (5 bases). Between the trimmed V and J ends, which lost 10 bases and 1 base, there was a span of 16 bases. The germline V gene has CDR1 WNHNN and CDR2 SYGVQD (reference sequence). CDR3 length: 15 residues. The CDR3 nucleotides read TGCGCCACCAGGGCAGGGTCACGGAACACCGGGGAGCTGTTTTTT. As protein: CATRAGSRNTGELFF.

The rearrangement joins TRBV6-6 to TRBJ1-1; no clear D. This CDR3 has 13 residues. Germline values: CDR1 MNHNY, CDR2 SVGAGI (reference sequence). V lost 2 bases to trimming and J lost 1 base, with 5 bases between them. DNA for the CDR3: TGTGCCAGCAGTTACGCACAGAACACTGAAGCTTTCTTT. Amino acid sequence: CASSYAQNTEAFF.